The rows below give T cell receptor beta chains drawn from one sample of a study of T cell responses to AZD1222 COVID-19 vaccine. The table came from immunoSEQ multiplex PCR; TCRdb's copy has only in-frame clones and leaves some out. The sample consists of some 100,000 clones, more than 70% of them appearing once. Here the sequenced sample was peripheral blood, taken on day 0 of MenACWY control vaccination. The receptor source for this set is an adult in good health. Both conserved end residues are part of each CDR3. D genes are given only for firm matches. Size is omitted from some rows. Given values are once, few, many or a class for expanded clones.

j_gene | v_gene | d_gene | abundance | CDR3nt | CDR3aa
TRBJ1-1 | TRBV12-3/TRBV12-4 | . | . | TGTGCCAGCAGATCCGGGAGGTGGACTGAAGCTTTCTTT | CASRSGRWTEAFF
TRBJ1-2 | TRBV6-6 | . | . | TGTGCCAGCGGGGAAGGGCAATTCTATGGCTACACCTTC | CASGEGQFYGYTF
TRBJ1-5 | TRBV11-1 | . | . | TGTGCCAGCAGCTTAGATAGAGATCAGCCCCAGCATTTT | CASSLDRDQPQHF
TRBJ1-3 | TRBV6-1 | . | . | TGTGCCAGCAGTGAAGGAGGAGAAGGAAACACCATATATTTT | CASSEGGEGNTIYF
TRBJ1-1 | TRBV6-2/TRBV6-3 | . | . | TGTGCCAGCAGCCGCCCCGGGCCTACTGAAGCTTTCTTT | CASSRPGPTEAFF
TRBJ1-1 | TRBV7-6 | TRBD1 | . | TGTGCCAGCAGCCCGGGGACAGGACCTTCCACTGAAGCTTTCTTT | CASSPGTGPSTEAFF
TRBJ1-1 | TRBV9 | . | . | TGTGCCAGCAGCGTAGACGTGAACACTGAAGCTTTCTTT | CASSVDVNTEAFF
TRBJ2-7 | TRBV10-3 | TRBD2 | . | TGTGCCATCAGTGAGGGACTAGCGGGAGTAAACGAGCAGTACTTC | CAISEGLAGVNEQYF
TRBJ1-1 | TRBV12-5 | . | . | TGTGCTAGTGGTTTGGTACGAGGGGGGGGGAACACTGAAGCTTTCTTT | CASGLVRGGGNTEAFF
TRBJ1-2 | TRBV9 | . | . | TGTGCCAGCAGCGAACATTACAGGGATGGCTACACCTTC | CASSEHYRDGYTF
TRBJ1-3 | TRBV7-9 | . | . | TGTGCCAGCAGCCCCCGGGGAGGGCCTGGAAACACCATATATTTT | CASSPRGGPGNTIYF
TRBJ1-1 | TRBV29-1 | TRBD1 | . | TGCAGCGTACGAGAAGGAGGGGGCGCCGAGGGGACTGAAGCTTTCTTT | CSVREGGGAEGTEAFF
TRBJ1-1 | TRBV7-2 | . | . | TGTGCCAGCAGCTTCGGGGGAGCCGGAGGGTCGAACACTGAAGCTTTCTTT | CASSFGGAGGSNTEAFF
TRBJ1-5 | TRBV28 | . | . | TGTGCCAGCAGCTTCACCGGGCCCGGGACAAGATTTAGCAATCAGCCCCAGCATTTT | CASSFTGPGTRFSNQPQHF
TRBJ2-7 | TRBV30 | . | . | TGTGCCTGGAGGACAACAGGGAATCCCTACGAGCAGTACTTC | CAWRTTGNPYEQYF
TRBJ1-2 | TRBV28 | TRBD1 | . | TGTGCCAGCAGCCCCGGACAGGAACCCACTAACTATGGCTACACCTTC | CASSPGQEPTNYGYTF
TRBJ1-6 | TRBV15 | . | . | TGTGCCACCAGCAGGTTACAGGATTCACCCCTCCACTTT | CATSRLQDSPLHF
TRBJ2-5 | TRBV7-3 | . | . | TGTGCCAGCAGGGCCGGGGCGGACCAAGAGACCCAGTACTTC | CASRAGADQETQYF
TRBJ1-1 | TRBV7-8 | . | . | TGTGCCAGCAGCTTAGGTGAGGGTGAAGCTTTCTTT | CASSLGEGEAFF
TRBJ2-2 | TRBV7-9 | . | . | TGTGCCAGCAGCTTAGGCGGGTTTTCCGGGGAGCTGTTTTTT | CASSLGGFSGELFF
TRBJ2-2 | TRBV7-2 | . | . | TGTGCCAGCATCCTCAGCGGGGCAGGGGGCACCGGGGAGCTGTTTTTT | CASILSGAGGTGELFF
TRBJ2-1 | TRBV30 | . | . | TGTGCCTGGAGCGGGGCCGGAGACAATGAGCAGTTCTTC | CAWSGAGDNEQFF
TRBJ1-6 | TRBV19 | . | once | TGTGCCAGTAGTATTTCGCCAGACTCCTATAATTCACCCCTCCACTTT | CASSISPDSYNSPLHF
TRBJ1-1 | TRBV7-2 | . | . | TGTGCCAGCAGCTTAGTCCCAGGTCAGGTTACCACTGAAGCTTTCTTT | CASSLVPGQVTTEAFF
TRBJ2-5 | TRBV2 | TRBD1 | . | TGTGCCAGCAGTGTTTTACAGGGGGTAAAGGAGACCCAGTACTTC | CASSVLQGVKETQYF
TRBJ2-1 | TRBV4-3 | . | . | TGCGCCAGCAGCCAAGATCCAAGCGGCACCTACAATGAGCAGTTCTTC | CASSQDPSGTYNEQFF
TRBJ2-1 | TRBV28 | . | medium-sized | TGTGCCAGTTATGGGAGTTTGGACTACAATGAGCAGTTCTTC | CASYGSLDYNEQFF